Listed below are T cell receptor beta chains from one sample, sequenced in a study of T cells in Graves' hyperthyroidism and ophthalmopathy. TCRdb independently ran MiXCR on the multiplex PCR reads; one entry per CDR3 protein. Here the sample spans 500,000 to 650,000 distinct CDR3 sequences, 17% being singletons. Input material: blood. Receptor source: a young woman with Graves' ophthalmopathy. Both conserved end residues are part of each CDR3. D genes are given only for firm matches. Clone size is shown for a subset of rows, as once, few, many or a class of expanded clone.

j_call,d_call,clone_size,v_call,cdr3_aa,cdr3_nt
TRBJ2-7,TRBD1,.,TRBV7-9,CASSWSGTDREQYF,TGTGCCAGCAGCTGGTCCGGGACAGATCGCGAGCAGTACTTC
TRBJ1-1,TRBD1,many,TRBV28,CASRGGQPNTEAFF,TGTGCCAGCAGGGGGGGACAGCCGAACACTGAAGCTTTCTTT
TRBJ2-3,TRBD2,.,TRBV11-2,CASSLGMRGGLDTQYF,TGTGCCAGCAGCTTAGGTATGCGGGGGGGCCTAGATACGCAGTATTTT
TRBJ1-1,.,.,TRBV28,CASIRGGPPQNTEAFF,TGTGCCAGCATCCGCGGGGGGCCTCCTCAAAACACTGAAGCTTTCTTT
TRBJ2-5,.,.,TRBV12-3/TRBV12-4,CASAQRKYQETQYF,TGTGCCAGCGCACAGAGAAAGTACCAAGAGACCCAGTACTTC
TRBJ1-1,.,once,TRBV11-2,CASSEGWEEAFF,TGTGCCAGCAGTGAGGGGTGGGAGGAAGCTTTCTTT
TRBJ2-3,TRBD2,.,TRBV5-4,CASSLGGLAGNTQYF,TGTGCCAGCAGCTTGGGGGGACTAGCGGGGAATACGCAGTATTTT
TRBJ2-1,.,many,TRBV5-6,CASSLGRGYNEQFF,TGTGCCAGCAGCTTAGGTAGGGGCTACAATGAGCAGTTCTTC
TRBJ2-3,.,many,TRBV28,CASSSPGLNTQYF,TGTGCCAGCAGTTCCCCAGGGTTAAATACGCAGTATTTT
TRBJ2-2,.,.,TRBV9,CASRPGAGGELFF,TGTGCCAGCAGACCGGGGGCAGGAGGGGAGCTGTTTTTT
TRBJ1-4,.,.,TRBV29-1,CSVCRGLTEKLFF,TGCAGCGTTTGCAGGGGATTAACGGAAAAACTGTTTTTT
TRBJ1-2,.,many,TRBV5-1,CASSFDGQNYGYTF,TGCGCCAGCAGCTTTGACGGACAGAACTATGGCTACACCTTC